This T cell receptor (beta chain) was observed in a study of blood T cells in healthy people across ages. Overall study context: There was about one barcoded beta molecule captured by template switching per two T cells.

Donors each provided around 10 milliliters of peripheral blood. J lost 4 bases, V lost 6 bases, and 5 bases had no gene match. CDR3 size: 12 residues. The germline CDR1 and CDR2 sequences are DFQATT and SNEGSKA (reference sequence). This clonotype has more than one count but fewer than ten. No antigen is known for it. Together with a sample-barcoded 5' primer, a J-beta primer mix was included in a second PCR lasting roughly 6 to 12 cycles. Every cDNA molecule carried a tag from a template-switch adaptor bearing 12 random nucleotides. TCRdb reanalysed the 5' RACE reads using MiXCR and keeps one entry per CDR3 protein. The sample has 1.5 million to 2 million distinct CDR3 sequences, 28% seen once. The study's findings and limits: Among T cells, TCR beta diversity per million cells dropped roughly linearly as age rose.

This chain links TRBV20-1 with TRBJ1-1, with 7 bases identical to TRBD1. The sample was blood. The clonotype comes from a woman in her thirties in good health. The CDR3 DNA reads TGCAGTGCGAAGACAGGGAGCACTGAAGCTTTCTTT. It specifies CSAKTGSTEAFF.